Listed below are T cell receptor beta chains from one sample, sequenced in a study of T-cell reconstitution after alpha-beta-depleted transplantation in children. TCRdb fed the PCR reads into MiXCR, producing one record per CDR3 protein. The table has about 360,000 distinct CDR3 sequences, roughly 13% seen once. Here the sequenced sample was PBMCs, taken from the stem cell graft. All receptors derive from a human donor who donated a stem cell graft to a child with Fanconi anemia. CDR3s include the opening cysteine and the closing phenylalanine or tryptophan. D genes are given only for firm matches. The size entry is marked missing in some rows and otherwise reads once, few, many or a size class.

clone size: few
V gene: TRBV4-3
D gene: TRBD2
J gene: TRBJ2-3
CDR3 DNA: TGCGCCAGCAGCCAAGAAGCGGGGTGGACAGATACGCAGTATTTT
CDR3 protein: CASSQEAGWTDTQYF

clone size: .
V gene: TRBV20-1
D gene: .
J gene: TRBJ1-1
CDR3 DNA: TGCAGTGCCTCAAGATACGGGACTGAAGCTTTCTTT
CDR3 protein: CSASRYGTEAFF

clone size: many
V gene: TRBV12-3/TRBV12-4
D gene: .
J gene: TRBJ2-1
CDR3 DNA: TGTGCCAGCAGTTTATCGGCCATCTACAATGAGCAGTTCTTC
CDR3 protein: CASSLSAIYNEQFF

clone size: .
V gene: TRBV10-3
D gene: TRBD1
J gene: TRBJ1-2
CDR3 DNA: TGTGCCATCAGTGAACGCCGGGACAGCCTAGAGGGCTACACCTTC
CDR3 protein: CAISERRDSLEGYTF

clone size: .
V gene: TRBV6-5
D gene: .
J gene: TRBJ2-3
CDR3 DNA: TGTGCCAGCAGTTACTCTTCCCAGCCAACTACATATACGCAGTATTTT
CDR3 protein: CASSYSSQPTTYTQYF

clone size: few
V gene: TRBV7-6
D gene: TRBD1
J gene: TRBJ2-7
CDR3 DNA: TGTGCCAGCAGCTTAGGACAGGGAAATTGGGGCTACGAGCAGTACTTC
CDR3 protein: CASSLGQGNWGYEQYF

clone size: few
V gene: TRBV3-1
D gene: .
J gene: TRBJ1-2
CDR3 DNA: TGTGCCAGCAGCCAAGGGTTAGGCTATGGCTACACCTTC
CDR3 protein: CASSQGLGYGYTF

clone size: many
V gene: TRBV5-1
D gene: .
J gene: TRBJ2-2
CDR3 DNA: TGCGCCAGCAGCTCAACTACCGGGAACACCGGGGAGCTGTTTTTT
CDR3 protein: CASSSTTGNTGELFF

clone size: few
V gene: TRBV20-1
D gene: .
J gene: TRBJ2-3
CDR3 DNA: TGCAGTGCCAGAACAGGGCCTGAGACGCAGTATTTT
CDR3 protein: CSARTGPETQYF

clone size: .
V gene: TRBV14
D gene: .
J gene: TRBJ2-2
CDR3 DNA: TGTGCCAGCAGCCAACCACCCGGGGAGCTGTTTTTT
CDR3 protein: CASSQPPGELFF

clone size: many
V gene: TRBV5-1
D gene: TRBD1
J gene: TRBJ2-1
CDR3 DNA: TGCGCCAGCAGGGGACAGGGGGAGTACAATGAGCAGTTCTTC
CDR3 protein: CASRGQGEYNEQFF

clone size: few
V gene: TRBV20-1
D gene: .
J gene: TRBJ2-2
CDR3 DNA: TGCAGTGCTAGAGGGGGGGTCGGCGGTAGCGCCGGGGAGCTGTTTTTT
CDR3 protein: CSARGGVGGSAGELFF

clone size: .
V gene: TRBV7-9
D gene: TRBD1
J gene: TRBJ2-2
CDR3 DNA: TGTGCCAGCAGCTTCGCCGACAGGGTTATCGGGGAGCTGTTTTTT
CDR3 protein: CASSFADRVIGELFF

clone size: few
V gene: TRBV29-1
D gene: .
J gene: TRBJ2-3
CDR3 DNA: TGCAGCGTTGAGATGGGGGGAACAGATACGCAGTATTTT
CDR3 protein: CSVEMGGTDTQYF

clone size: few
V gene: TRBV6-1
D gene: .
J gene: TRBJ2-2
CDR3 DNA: TGTGCCAGCAGTAGGGGGGCGGCCGGGGAGCTGTTTTTT
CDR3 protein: CASSRGAAGELFF

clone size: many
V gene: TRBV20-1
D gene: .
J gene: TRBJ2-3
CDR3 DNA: TGCAGTGCTAGAGTTCTGGGGCCCGCAGATACGCAGTATTTT
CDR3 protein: CSARVLGPADTQYF

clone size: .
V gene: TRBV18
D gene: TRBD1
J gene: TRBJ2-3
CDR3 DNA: TGTGCCAGCTCACCTCGTTCCGGGACAGGTTTTGGAGATACGCAGTATTTT
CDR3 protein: CASSPRSGTGFGDTQYF

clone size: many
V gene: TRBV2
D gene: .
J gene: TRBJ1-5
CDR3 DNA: TGTGCCAGCAGTTACAGCGGGCCCCAGCATTTT
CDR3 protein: CASSYSGPQHF

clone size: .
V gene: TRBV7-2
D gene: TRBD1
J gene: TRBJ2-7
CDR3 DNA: TGTACCAGCAGCCTACAGGGGGGATTGGGGGAGCAGTACTTC
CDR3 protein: CTSSLQGGLGEQYF

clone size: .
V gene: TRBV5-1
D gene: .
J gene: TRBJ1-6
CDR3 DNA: TGCGCCAGCAGCTTGGCCTCAGACCCCGGGTATTCACCCCTCCACTTT
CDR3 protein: CASSLASDPGYSPLHF

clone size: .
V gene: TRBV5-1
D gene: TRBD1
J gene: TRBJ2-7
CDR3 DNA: TGCGCCAGCAGCTTGTCAGGGGGAATGTACGAGCAGTACTTC
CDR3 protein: CASSLSGGMYEQYF

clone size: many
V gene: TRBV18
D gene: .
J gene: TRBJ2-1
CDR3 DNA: TGTGCCAGCTCACCGACACCCGGGGGTGACTACAATGAGCAGTTCTTC
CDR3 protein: CASSPTPGGDYNEQFF

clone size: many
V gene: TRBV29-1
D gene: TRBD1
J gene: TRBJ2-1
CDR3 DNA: TGCAGCCTCCAGGGACAGATCAATGAGCAGTTCTTC
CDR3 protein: CSLQGQINEQFF

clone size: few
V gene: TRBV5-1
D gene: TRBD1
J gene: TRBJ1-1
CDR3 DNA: TGCGCCAGCAGCTCCCGGACAGGGGAAGGGGCTGAAGCTTTCTTT
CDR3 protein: CASSSRTGEGAEAFF

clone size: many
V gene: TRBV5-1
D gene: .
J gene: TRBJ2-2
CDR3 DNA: TGCGCCAGCAGCTTGGCAGGGAGTCAGACCGGGGAGCTGTTTTTT
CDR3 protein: CASSLAGSQTGELFF

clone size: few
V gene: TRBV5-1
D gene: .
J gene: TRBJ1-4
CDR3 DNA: TGCGCCAGCAGCTTGGATACGAAGGGTGAAAAACTGTTTTTT
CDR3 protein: CASSLDTKGEKLFF

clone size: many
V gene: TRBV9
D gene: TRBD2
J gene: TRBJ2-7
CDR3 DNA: TGTGCCAGCAGCGTAGTACTGGGGGGGGAGCAGTACTTC
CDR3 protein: CASSVVLGGEQYF

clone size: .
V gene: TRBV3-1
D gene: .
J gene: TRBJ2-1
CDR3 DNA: TGTGCCAGCAGCCAGTGGGACCGGGCACACAATGAGCAGTTCTTC
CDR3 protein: CASSQWDRAHNEQFF

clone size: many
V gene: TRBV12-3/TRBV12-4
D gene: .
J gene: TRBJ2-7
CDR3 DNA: TGTGCCAGCAGTTTCGCACAGGCCGGCTACGAGCAGTACTTC
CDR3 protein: CASSFAQAGYEQYF

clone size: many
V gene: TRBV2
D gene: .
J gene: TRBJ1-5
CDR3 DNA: TGTGCCAGCAGTGATGGGGATCAGCCCCAGCATTTT
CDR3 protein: CASSDGDQPQHF

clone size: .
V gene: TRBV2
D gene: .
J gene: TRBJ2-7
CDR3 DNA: TGTGCCAGCAGTGACTCGCAGGGTACCTACGAGCAGTACTTC
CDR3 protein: CASSDSQGTYEQYF

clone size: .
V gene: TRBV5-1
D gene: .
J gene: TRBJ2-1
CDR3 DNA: TGCGCCAGCACCACCACTCAGGCATACAATGAGCAGTTCTTC
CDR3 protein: CASTTTQAYNEQFF

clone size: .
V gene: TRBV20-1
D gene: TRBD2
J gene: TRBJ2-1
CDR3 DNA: TGCAGTGCTAGAGCTACTAGCGCATCATTTTACAATGAGCAGTTCTTC
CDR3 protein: CSARATSASFYNEQFF

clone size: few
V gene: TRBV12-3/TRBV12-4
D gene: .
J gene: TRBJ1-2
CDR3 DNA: TGTGCCAGCAGTTTAGCGGGTAGCAGGGAAGGCTACACCTTC
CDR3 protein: CASSLAGSREGYTF

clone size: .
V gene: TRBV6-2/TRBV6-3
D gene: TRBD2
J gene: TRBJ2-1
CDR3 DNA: TGTGCCAGCAGTTACGGGGCGTTGGCGGGGGGGGACAATGAGCAGTTCTTC
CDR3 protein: CASSYGALAGGDNEQFF

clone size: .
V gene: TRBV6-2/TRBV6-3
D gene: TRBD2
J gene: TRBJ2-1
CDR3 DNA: TGTGCCAGCAGTTACCTAGCGGGTAACATCTACAATGAGCAGTTCTTC
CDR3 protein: CASSYLAGNIYNEQFF